The present T cell receptor beta chain was sequenced within a study of PD-L1 blockade in urothelial cancer. The wider study: Patients went on atezolizumab at some point between 2013 and 2015, receiving 1,200 mg intravenously every 3 weeks. Male sex and bladder-origin urothelial cancer characterized about 85% of the roughly 30 patients.

Indicated time point: peripheral blood 6 weeks after treatment start. A remark on this clone: The antigen remains unidentified.

Repertoires were generated with immunoSEQ multiplex PCR, while TCRdb's copy carries only in-frame clones and drops some. The sample yields roughly 32,000 clones, about nine tenths seen once. Findings and limits, study-wide: Patients with below-median pretreatment blood clonality survived longer. Durable benefit was linked to greater 3-week expansion of tumor-associated blood clones.

CDR1 and CDR2 from the germline V gene are MGHRA and YSYEKL. The CDR3 length is 15 residues. The ends lost 6 bases at V and 2 bases at J; junction bases unmatched: 4. The sample here was PBMCs, taken around atezolizumab (anti-PD-L1) treatment. The TCR comes from an elderly man with urothelial cancer. The V gene is TRBV4-1, the J gene TRBJ2-3; 11 bases are a match to TRBD2. The CDR3 region is CASRPGLADTDTQYF. CDR3 DNA: TGCGCCAGCAGGCCGGGACTAGCGGACACAGATACGCAGTATTTT.